This TCR beta chain is from a study of T cell responses to AZD1222 COVID-19 vaccine. Regarding the study as a whole: Sampling captured repertoires only after the peak T cell response. Spike regions recognized by vaccine-associated CD4 TCRs spanned the protein, led by 160-218 and 743-854. Targets within unmutated variant regions were reportedly found for nearly half of spike-specific TCRs.

Libraries were prepared by immunoSEQ multiplex PCR; TCRdb keeps only in-frame clonotypes and omits some of them. Found here are around 150,000 clones, 94% of them singletons; the top ten hold about 4.6%. Germline CDR1 is MDHEN and CDR2 is SYDVKM. This CDR3 has 16 amino acids. V shed 3 bases and J 6 bases; nucleotides not matched to a gene: 12. Turning to this clone: Its antigen remains unknown.

The chain joins TRBV28 to TRBJ2-3; TRBD1 aligns across 7 bases. Specimen: peripheral blood, collected 28 days after the second AZD1222 dose. This clonotype was obtained from an adult who received the AZD1222 COVID-19 vaccine. The CDR3 here is CASSFPPGTDPDTQYF. CDR3 bases: TGTGCCAGCAGTTTCCCCCCAGGGACAGACCCCGATACGCAGTATTTT.